This T cell receptor (beta chain) was identified in a study of blood T cells in healthy people across ages. Study observations and caveats: Correlation between TCR beta diversity and naive T cell percentage was strong.

Deletions cut 1 base from V and 5 bases from J, with 11 bases between. The CDR3 is 14 residues long. Germline CDR1 is SGHTA and CDR2 is FQGNSA. Next came a second PCR, run for roughly 6 to 11 cycles, which used a sample-barcoded 5' primer along with a J-beta primer mix. A 12-random-nucleotide template-switch adaptor tagged each cDNA molecule. TCRdb redid the calling of the 5' RACE reads with MiXCR, one entry per CDR3 protein. This sample has 650,000 to 1,000,000 distinct CDR3 sequences, with 30% to 45% found just once. This clonotype was picked up a small number of times. Antigen specificity is unknown.

The TCR sequence derives from a man between 18 and 35 years old in good health. V gene TRBV7-2 combines with J gene TRBJ2-5; maybe TRBD2 (5 bases). Material for sequencing was blood. This chain's CDR3 is CASSLGRERETQYF. The CDR3 bases are TGTGCCAGCAGCTTAGGAAGGGAGAGGGAGACCCAGTACTTC.